A selection of T cell receptor beta chains follows, all from one sample in a study of identical twins. TCRdb called the 5' RACE reads again in MiXCR, with one record for every CDR3 protein. The profile shows 1.5 million to 2 million distinct CDR3 sequences, around 33% of them singletons. Sequencing input: cord blood. The source of these receptors is a newborn girl in good health. Both conserved end residues are part of each CDR3. The D gene is left open where the match is weak. Clone size appears in some rows only: once, few, many, or a class for an expanded clone.

clone size: NA
D gene: TRBD1
CDR3 length: 16
J gene: TRBJ1-2
V gene: TRBV20-1
CDR3 protein: CSARSFSRTGGLGYTF
CDR3 DNA: TGCAGTGCTAGATCCTTTAGCAGGACAGGGGGTCTTGGCTACACCTTC

clone size: few
D gene: NA
CDR3 length: 11
J gene: TRBJ1-1
V gene: TRBV20-1
CDR3 protein: CSASAGLEGFF
CDR3 DNA: TGCAGTGCTAGTGCGGGGTTAGAAGGTTTCTTT

clone size: many
D gene: NA
CDR3 length: 13
J gene: TRBJ1-2
V gene: TRBV7-2
CDR3 protein: CASSLVKGPGYTF
CDR3 DNA: TGTGCCAGCAGCTTAGTCAAGGGGCCGGGCTACACCTTC

clone size: NA
D gene: TRBD2
CDR3 length: 15
J gene: TRBJ2-7
V gene: TRBV6-1
CDR3 protein: CASSRPGLAVYEQYF
CDR3 DNA: TGTGCCAGCAGTCGACCGGGACTAGCGGTATACGAGCAGTACTTC

clone size: NA
D gene: NA
CDR3 length: 13
J gene: TRBJ1-5
V gene: TRBV4-1
CDR3 protein: CASSQIWGRSQHF
CDR3 DNA: TGCGCCAGCAGCCAAATCTGGGGTAGGTCCCAGCATTTT

clone size: NA
D gene: NA
CDR3 length: 13
J gene: TRBJ2-2
V gene: TRBV9
CDR3 protein: CASSVATTGELFF
CDR3 DNA: TGTGCCAGCAGCGTAGCAACTACCGGGGAGCTGTTTTTT

clone size: NA
D gene: TRBD2
CDR3 length: 11
J gene: TRBJ2-3
V gene: TRBV20-1
CDR3 protein: CSAHSGDTQYF
CDR3 DNA: TGCAGTGCCCATAGCGGGGATACGCAGTATTTT

clone size: few
D gene: TRBD2
CDR3 length: 17
J gene: TRBJ2-7
V gene: TRBV20-1
CDR3 protein: CSARVLAGGPYSYEQYF
CDR3 DNA: TGCAGTGCTAGAGTCTTAGCGGGAGGGCCCTATTCCTACGAGCAGTACTTC

clone size: NA
D gene: TRBD2
CDR3 length: 16
J gene: TRBJ2-7
V gene: TRBV12-3/TRBV12-4
CDR3 protein: CASSLIERGSSYEQYF
CDR3 DNA: TGTGCCAGCAGTTTAATAGAGCGGGGGAGCTCCTACGAGCAGTACTTC

clone size: NA
D gene: NA
CDR3 length: 12
J gene: TRBJ2-4
V gene: TRBV2
CDR3 protein: CAGTLAKNIQYF
CDR3 DNA: TGTGCCGGCACCCTCGCCAAAAACATTCAGTACTTC

clone size: few
D gene: TRBD1
CDR3 length: 16
J gene: TRBJ2-1
V gene: TRBV28
CDR3 protein: CASSVGQGGNSNEQFF
CDR3 DNA: TGTGCCAGCAGCGTCGGACAGGGTGGCAACTCCAATGAGCAGTTCTTC

clone size: few
D gene: NA
CDR3 length: 13
J gene: TRBJ1-1
V gene: TRBV20-1
CDR3 protein: CSAPWAGDTEAFF
CDR3 DNA: TGCAGTGCCCCGTGGGCAGGGGACACTGAAGCTTTCTTT

clone size: NA
D gene: NA
CDR3 length: 17
J gene: TRBJ2-6
V gene: TRBV4-2
CDR3 protein: CASSQDRGVSGANVLTF
CDR3 DNA: TGTGCCAGCAGCCAAGACAGGGGCGTTTCTGGGGCCAACGTCCTGACTTTC

clone size: NA
D gene: TRBD2
CDR3 length: 16
J gene: TRBJ2-3
V gene: TRBV2
CDR3 protein: CARGRRLASSTDTQYF
CDR3 DNA: TGTGCCAGAGGGAGACGACTAGCGTCAAGCACAGATACGCAGTATTTT

clone size: NA
D gene: NA
CDR3 length: 15
J gene: TRBJ1-5
V gene: TRBV27
CDR3 protein: CASSSVGMSNQPQHF
CDR3 DNA: TGTGCCAGCAGTTCCGTAGGGATGAGCAATCAGCCCCAGCATTTT

clone size: once
D gene: NA
CDR3 length: 17
J gene: TRBJ2-3
V gene: TRBV7-6
CDR3 protein: CASSLGSWRGATDTQYF
CDR3 DNA: TGTGCCAGCAGCTTAGGGAGTTGGAGGGGGGCCACAGATACGCAGTATTTT

clone size: NA
D gene: NA
CDR3 length: 15
J gene: TRBJ2-2
V gene: TRBV9
CDR3 protein: CASSVSSLNAGELFF
CDR3 DNA: TGTGCCAGCAGCGTATCGAGCCTTAACGCCGGGGAGCTGTTTTTT

clone size: NA
D gene: TRBD2
CDR3 length: 18
J gene: TRBJ2-1
V gene: TRBV4-2
CDR3 protein: CASSLSSWTSGNTGELFF
CDR3 DNA: TGTGCCAGCAGCCTGAGTTCTTGGACTAGCGGAAACACCGGGGAGCTGTTCTTC

clone size: NA
D gene: NA
CDR3 length: 15
J gene: TRBJ2-5
V gene: TRBV5-1
CDR3 protein: CASSLAIGPGETQYF
CDR3 DNA: TGCGCCAGCAGCTTGGCCATAGGCCCCGGGGAGACCCAGTACTTC

clone size: NA
D gene: NA
CDR3 length: 14
J gene: TRBJ1-3
V gene: TRBV12-3/TRBV12-4
CDR3 protein: CASSFWGKENTIYF
CDR3 DNA: TGTGCCAGCAGTTTCTGGGGGAAAGAAAACACCATATATTTT

clone size: NA
D gene: NA
CDR3 length: 12
J gene: TRBJ2-3
V gene: TRBV2
CDR3 protein: CASSAQYYEQYF
CDR3 DNA: TGTGCCAGCAGTGCTCAGTACTATGAGCAGTATTTT

clone size: many
D gene: TRBD2
CDR3 length: 11
J gene: TRBJ2-1
V gene: TRBV29-1
CDR3 protein: CSVGGANEQFF
CDR3 DNA: TGCAGCGTCGGGGGGGCCAATGAGCAGTTCTTC

clone size: once
D gene: NA
CDR3 length: 15
J gene: TRBJ2-5
V gene: TRBV4-2
CDR3 protein: CASSQATGLGETQYF
CDR3 DNA: TGTGCCAGCAGCCAGGCAACTGGTCTCGGAGAGACCCAGTACTTC

clone size: few
D gene: TRBD1
CDR3 length: 11
J gene: TRBJ1-1
V gene: TRBV3-1
CDR3 protein: CASTGGSEAFF
CDR3 DNA: TGTGCCAGTACAGGGGGCTCTGAAGCTTTCTTT

clone size: few
D gene: NA
CDR3 length: 9
J gene: TRBJ1-2
V gene: TRBV25-1
CDR3 protein: CASRGGYTF
CDR3 DNA: TGTGCCAGCAGGGGGGGCTACACCTTC

clone size: NA
D gene: NA
CDR3 length: 16
J gene: TRBJ2-4
V gene: TRBV10-1
CDR3 protein: CASSEPSQVAKNIQYF
CDR3 DNA: TGCGCCAGCAGTGAGCCGTCGCAGGTAGCCAAAAACATTCAGTACTTC

clone size: many
D gene: NA
CDR3 length: 16
J gene: TRBJ2-7
V gene: TRBV5-1
CDR3 protein: CASFGGFSLKTYEQYF
CDR3 DNA: TGCGCCAGCTTTGGGGGCTTCAGCTTAAAAACCTACGAGCAGTACTTC

clone size: few
D gene: NA
CDR3 length: 13
J gene: TRBJ1-6
V gene: TRBV27
CDR3 protein: CASSSGFNSPLHF
CDR3 DNA: TGTGCCAGCAGTTCCGGGTTTAATTCACCCCTCCACTTT

clone size: NA
D gene: NA
CDR3 length: 16
J gene: TRBJ2-6
V gene: TRBV27
CDR3 protein: CASSRMKGSGANVLTF
CDR3 DNA: TGTGCCAGCAGTAGGATGAAAGGCTCTGGGGCCAACGTCCTGACTTTC

clone size: NA
D gene: NA
CDR3 length: 14
J gene: TRBJ1-1
V gene: TRBV7-2
CDR3 protein: CASSAKLQGTEAFF
CDR3 DNA: TGTGCCAGCAGCGCTAAACTACAAGGCACTGAAGCTTTCTTT

clone size: NA
D gene: TRBD2
CDR3 length: 16
J gene: TRBJ2-3
V gene: TRBV7-9
CDR3 protein: CASSTASGILSATQYF
CDR3 DNA: TGTGCCAGCAGCACGGCTAGCGGGATACTCTCCGCTACGCAGTATTTT

clone size: NA
D gene: NA
CDR3 length: 13
J gene: TRBJ2-5
V gene: TRBV20-1
CDR3 protein: CSARPQGHETQYF
CDR3 DNA: TGCAGTGCTAGACCGCAGGGGCACGAGACCCAGTACTTC

clone size: NA
D gene: TRBD2
CDR3 length: 14
J gene: TRBJ2-1
V gene: TRBV4-2
CDR3 protein: CAGSQLKTSGGPFF
CDR3 DNA: TGTGCCGGCAGCCAGCTAAAGACTAGCGGGGGACCGTTCTTC

clone size: NA
D gene: TRBD2
CDR3 length: 16
J gene: TRBJ2-1
V gene: TRBV4-2
CDR3 protein: CASGQEAGLAGNEQFF
CDR3 DNA: TGTGCCAGCGGCCAAGAAGCGGGACTAGCGGGCAATGAGCAGTTCTTC

clone size: few
D gene: TRBD2
CDR3 length: 14
J gene: TRBJ2-3
V gene: TRBV12-3/TRBV12-4
CDR3 protein: CASSLGLAIDTQYF
CDR3 DNA: TGTGCCAGCAGTTTGGGACTAGCTATAGATACGCAGTATTTT

clone size: NA
D gene: NA
CDR3 length: 13
J gene: TRBJ2-7
V gene: TRBV20-1
CDR3 protein: CSAEGLASYEQYF
CDR3 DNA: TGCAGTGCTGAGGGGTTAGCCTCCTACGAGCAGTACTTC

clone size: NA
D gene: TRBD1
CDR3 length: 16
J gene: TRBJ2-1
V gene: TRBV12-5
CDR3 protein: CASGQRIRDRENEQFF
CDR3 DNA: TGTGCTAGTGGCCAACGAATCCGGGACAGGGAAAATGAGCAGTTCTTC

clone size: NA
D gene: TRBD1
CDR3 length: 15
J gene: TRBJ2-4
V gene: TRBV7-9
CDR3 protein: CASTGGTGGLNIQYF
CDR3 DNA: TGTGCCAGCACCGGAGGGACAGGGGGTTTAAACATTCAGTACTTC

clone size: NA
D gene: TRBD1
CDR3 length: 14
J gene: TRBJ2-7
V gene: TRBV20-1
CDR3 protein: CSARQQGARNEQYF
CDR3 DNA: TGCAGTGCTCGCCAACAGGGGGCGCGGAACGAGCAGTACTTC

clone size: many
D gene: NA
CDR3 length: 13
J gene: TRBJ2-3
V gene: TRBV6-6
CDR3 protein: CASSYRHTDTQYF
CDR3 DNA: TGTGCCAGCAGTTACAGGCACACAGATACGCAGTATTTT

clone size: NA
D gene: TRBD2
CDR3 length: 18
J gene: TRBJ2-1
V gene: TRBV3-1
CDR3 protein: CASTQGVAGVRSYNEQFF
CDR3 DNA: TGTGCCAGCACCCAGGGGGTAGCGGGAGTGCGCTCCTACAATGAGCAGTTCTTC

clone size: NA
D gene: NA
CDR3 length: 12
J gene: TRBJ2-7
V gene: TRBV29-1
CDR3 protein: CSVEITTYEQYF
CDR3 DNA: TGCAGCGTCGAAATTACAACCTACGAGCAGTACTTC

clone size: NA
D gene: TRBD1
CDR3 length: 17
J gene: TRBJ1-2
V gene: TRBV29-1
CDR3 protein: CSVEDRDRGRANYGYTF
CDR3 DNA: TGCAGCGTTGAAGACCGGGACAGGGGGCGAGCTAACTATGGCTACACCTTC

clone size: NA
D gene: TRBD1
CDR3 length: 16
J gene: TRBJ1-1
V gene: TRBV4-1
CDR3 protein: CASSLRGPLVGTEAFF
CDR3 DNA: TGCGCCAGCAGCTTGAGGGGGCCGCTGGTGGGCACTGAAGCTTTCTTT

clone size: NA
D gene: NA
CDR3 length: 14
J gene: TRBJ2-5
V gene: TRBV21-1
CDR3 protein: CASSFRDYTETQYF
CDR3 DNA: TGTGCCAGCAGCTTCCGGGACTACACGGAGACCCAGTACTTC

clone size: few
D gene: NA
CDR3 length: 14
J gene: TRBJ2-3
V gene: TRBV5-1
CDR3 protein: CASSFLNTGDTQYF
CDR3 DNA: TGCGCCAGCAGCTTTCTCAATACAGGGGATACGCAGTATTTT

clone size: NA
D gene: NA
CDR3 length: 16
J gene: TRBJ2-3
V gene: TRBV24-1
CDR3 protein: CATSDFRRGRADTQYF
CDR3 DNA: TGTGCCACCAGTGATTTTAGGCGGGGACGGGCAGATACGCAGTATTTT

clone size: NA
D gene: NA
CDR3 length: 14
J gene: TRBJ2-1
V gene: TRBV20-1
CDR3 protein: CSAMKGGPYNEQFF
CDR3 DNA: TGCAGTGCTATGAAAGGGGGGCCCTACAATGAGCAGTTCTTC

clone size: NA
D gene: TRBD2
CDR3 length: 14
J gene: TRBJ2-1
V gene: TRBV29-1
CDR3 protein: CSVDLAGEGNEQFF
CDR3 DNA: TGCAGCGTTGATCTAGCGGGAGAGGGGAATGAGCAGTTCTTC

clone size: NA
D gene: NA
CDR3 length: 15
J gene: TRBJ1-5
V gene: TRBV5-6
CDR3 protein: CASSLLGGLHQPQHF
CDR3 DNA: TGTGCCAGCAGCTTATTAGGCGGGCTCCATCAGCCCCAGCATTTT

clone size: NA
D gene: NA
CDR3 length: 14
J gene: TRBJ2-1
V gene: TRBV29-1
CDR3 protein: CSVDARAAYNEQFF
CDR3 DNA: TGCAGCGTTGATGCGAGGGCCGCCTACAATGAGCAGTTCTTC

clone size: few
D gene: NA
CDR3 length: 13
J gene: TRBJ1-1
V gene: TRBV5-1
CDR3 protein: CASSFEGRSEAFF
CDR3 DNA: TGCGCCAGCAGCTTCGAGGGGCGGTCTGAAGCTTTCTTT

clone size: few
D gene: NA
CDR3 length: 11
J gene: TRBJ1-2
V gene: TRBV9
CDR3 protein: CASTPPRDFTF
CDR3 DNA: TGTGCCAGCACCCCTCCCCGGGACTTCACCTTC

clone size: NA
D gene: NA
CDR3 length: 15
J gene: TRBJ1-1
V gene: TRBV27
CDR3 protein: CASSPLERGGSEAFF
CDR3 DNA: TGTGCCAGCAGTCCCTTGGAGCGGGGGGGGTCTGAAGCTTTCTTT

clone size: NA
D gene: TRBD1
CDR3 length: 15
J gene: TRBJ1-1
V gene: TRBV11-2
CDR3 protein: CASSLGGTGRTEAFF
CDR3 DNA: TGTGCCAGCAGCTTAGGCGGGACAGGGAGAACTGAAGCTTTCTTT

clone size: NA
D gene: TRBD1
CDR3 length: 16
J gene: TRBJ1-1
V gene: TRBV27
CDR3 protein: CASSLPGTGPLAEAFF
CDR3 DNA: TGTGCCAGCAGTCTACCCGGGACAGGGCCCCTCGCTGAAGCTTTCTTT

clone size: NA
D gene: TRBD2
CDR3 length: 15
J gene: TRBJ2-5
V gene: TRBV10-3
CDR3 protein: CAISSPGLAGGGVYF
CDR3 DNA: TGTGCCATCAGCTCTCCCGGACTAGCGGGAGGAGGTGTGTACTTC

clone size: few
D gene: NA
CDR3 length: 16
J gene: TRBJ2-1
V gene: TRBV3-1
CDR3 protein: CASSPLRGVLYNEQFF
CDR3 DNA: TGTGCCAGCAGCCCCCTCAGAGGGGTTCTCTACAATGAGCAGTTCTTC

clone size: NA
D gene: NA
CDR3 length: 20
J gene: TRBJ2-1
V gene: TRBV28
CDR3 protein: CASSRPDYRPPRSSYNEQFF
CDR3 DNA: TGTGCCAGCAGTCGGCCCGACTACCGTCCCCCCCGAAGCTCCTACAATGAGCAGTTCTTC